This T cell receptor beta chain derives from a study of cytomegalovirus exposure and HLA in healthy donors. Study-level background: Among the approximately 400 genotyped donors, around 85% were placed in the Caucasian-associated ancestry cluster.

The V segment lost 4 bases and the J segment 3 bases; nucleotides outside the gene matches: 7. The germline CDR1 and CDR2 sequences are LGHNA and YNFKEQ. The CDR3 is made up of 15 amino acids. About this clone: The antigen remains undetermined.

Study conclusions and caveats: A later analysis found common viral pathogens apparently linked to several of the most significant clusters.

The PCR used 60 Vbeta and 13 Jbeta primers. The assay was immunoSEQ multiplex PCR, and TCRdb's table has in-frame clones only and misses some. Its listing shows 200,000 or so clones. This rearrangement joins TRBV4-2 to TRBJ2-5, with 8 bases fitting TRBD1. The source of this sequence is a girl under 10 years old in good health and CMV-seropositive. Sequencing input: PBMCs. Here the CDR3 reads CASSPRLDREETQYF. The CDR3 DNA reads as TGTGCCAGCAGCCCACGTCTGGACAGGGAAGAGACCCAGTACTTC.